One sample yielded the 23 T cell receptor beta chains listed below, sequenced in a study of T cells in Graves' hyperthyroidism and ophthalmopathy. It was RNA transcripts that yielded the amplified TCR beta CDR3 regions. The primer set for the first-round RT-PCR of the TCR CDR3 was HTBI. MiXCR, run by TCRdb on the multiplex PCR reads, gives a single entry per CDR3 protein. The sample holds fewer than 800,000 distinct CDR3 sequences, approximately 16% seen once. Sequences were obtained from blood. The receptors derive from a man younger than 30 with Graves' hyperthyroidism.

This clonotype occurred many times. The CDR3 DNA reads as TGTGCCAGCAGTGAAAGTGGACAGTCACAGGAGACCCAGTACTTC. Encoded protein: CASSESGQSQETQYF. The rearrangement links TRBV6-1 to TRBJ2-5, with TRBD1 as a possible D gene (6 bases). The CDR3 extends over 15 amino acids. Germline V gives CDR1 MNHNS, CDR2 SASEGT. The V and J ends lost 2 bases and 5 bases respectively, with 15 bases between them.

This clonotype was recorded many times. The V and J genes are TRBV20-1 and TRBJ2-3, with 7 bases fitting TRBD1. The V gene's germline CDR1 is DFQATT and CDR2 SNEGSKA (reference sequence). The J segment lost 6 bases and the V segment lost 3 bases, leaving 9 bases of the junction unmatched. The CDR3 consists of 14 residues. The CDR3 region has the DNA TGCAGTGCTAGTTTCGGACAGGTCTGGGATACGCAGTATTTT. It is translated as CSASFGQVWDTQYF.

This clonotype was counted between two and nine times. The chain couples TRBV4-2 to TRBJ2-2; D tentatively fits TRBD1 or TRBD2 (5 bases each). CDR1 is LGHNA, CDR2 YNFKEQ, per germline. The CDR3 runs to 16 residues. The germline V and J ends were trimmed by 4 bases and 0 bases, with 12 bases remaining between them. CDR3 residues: CASSRPGTTNTGELFF. For the CDR3, the DNA is TGTGCCAGCAGCCGCCCCGGGACGACGAACACCGGGGAGCTGTTTTTT.

The rearrangement joins TRBV5-4 to TRBJ2-1; weak D call: TRBD1 (5 bases). The V end was cut by 0 bases, the J end by 8 bases, with 15 bases between. Germline V CDR1 and CDR2: SGHNT, YYREEE (reference sequence). This CDR3 spans 15 amino acids. CDR3 in DNA: TGTGCCAGCAGCTTGGGGGTAGACAGTCGCGATGAGCAGTTCTTC. Translating gives CASSLGVDSRDEQFF.

This clonotype was counted between two and nine times. The chain links TRBV28 to TRBJ1-2; D may be TRBD1 (5 bases). CDR1 and CDR2 from the germline V gene are MDHEN and SYDVKM. This CDR3 has 14 residues. V lost 7 bases and J 5 bases, leaving 17 bases between the germline ends. CDR3 bases: TGTGCCAGCAAAGTCCCCGGCAGGGCTTATGGCTACACCTTC. This encodes CASKVPGRAYGYTF.

The V and J genes are TRBV28 and TRBJ1-5, with D maybe TRBD1 (5 bases). There are 13 residues in the CDR3. Trimming shortened V by 8 bases and J by 3 bases, and 11 bases separated the two germline ends. Germline CDR1 reads MDHEN; CDR2 reads SYDVKM. The CDR3 bases are TGTGCCAGCCGGGGGAGGAACAATCAGCCCCAGCATTTT. Protein product: CASRGRNNQPQHF. Together with reference TRBV28 and TRBJ1-5, the CDR3 gives the full variable domain: DVKVTQSSRYLVKRTGEKVFLECVQDMDHENMFWYRQDPGLGLRLIYFSYDVKMKEKGDIPEGYSVSREKKERFSLILESASTNQTSMYLCASRGRNNQPQHFGDGTRLSIL.

Worth noting for this clonotype: Relative to the germline gene, one junction end is altered; a read error may explain this. This chain joins TRBV27 and TRBJ2-7, with D possibly matching TRBD1 (5 bases). CDR1 and CDR2 (germline): MNHEY, SMNVEV (reference sequence). This CDR3 is built from 14 residues. The CDR3 loop is CASSPLAGSYEQHF. The CDR3 DNA reads as TGTGCCAGCAGTCCTCTGGCAGGGTCTTACGAGCAGCACTTC.

This clonotype has only a few counts. This chain uses TRBV3-1 with TRBJ2-5, with D tentatively TRBD1 (5 bases). The CDR3 has 15 residues. In germline, CDR1 is LGHDT, CDR2 YNNKEL (reference sequence). V lost 3 bases, J lost 0 bases, and 11 bases lay in between. CDR3 sequence (DNA): TGTGCCAGCAGCCAGTTAGGGGCGAACCAAGAGACCCAGTACTTC. This gives the protein CASSQLGANQETQYF.

The V call is TRBV9, the J call TRBJ1-1, with 7 bases aligning to TRBD1. This CDR3 spans 15 amino acids. Germline loops: CDR1 SGDLS, CDR2 YYNGEE. J gave up 0 bases and V 3 bases, and 5 bases lay outside the gene matches. As DNA, the CDR3 is TGTGCCAGCAGCGCCAAGGGACAGATGAACACTGAAGCTTTCTTT. It is translated as CASSAKGQMNTEAFF.

This clonotype was seen once. The rearrangement joins TRBV6-1 to TRBJ2-7; TRBD2 might be the D (7 bases). This CDR3 spans 15 amino acids. Germline V gene sequence: CDR1 MNHNS, CDR2 SASEGT. Trimming pared 7 bases from V and 5 bases from J, leaving 21 bases between. CDR3 region: CASTKAGHPANEQYF. CDR3 sequence (DNA): TGTGCCAGCACCAAAGCGGGACACCCGGCCAACGAGCAGTACTTC.

The V call is TRBV25-1, the J call TRBJ2-2; the D gene is possibly TRBD1 (6 bases). V was shortened by 0 bases and J by 6 bases, with 14 bases between the two germline ends. Germline loops: CDR1 MGHDK, CDR2 SYGVNS. This CDR3 contains 16 residues. The chain's CDR3 is CASSEYKGAGAGELFF. The CDR3 DNA reads as TGTGCCAGCAGTGAATACAAAGGGGCAGGGGCCGGGGAGCTGTTTTTT.

This clonotype was counted many times. This sequence joins TRBV7-3 and TRBJ2-1, with 7 nucleotides matching TRBD1. The CDR3 loop spans 14 amino acids. CDR1 is SGHTA, CDR2 FQGTGA, per germline. J lost 4 bases, V lost 5 bases, and 5 bases had no gene match. In DNA form, the CDR3 reads TGTGCCAGCAGCATAGGACAGGAATACAATGAGCAGTTCTTC. Translated, it gives CASSIGQEYNEQFF.

This clonotype was counted only a few times. The chain uses TRBV5-1 and TRBJ1-6, with 11 bases that match TRBD1. Germline V gives CDR1 SGHRS, CDR2 YFSETQ. With V trimmed by 0 bases and J by 10 bases, 3 bases remained unmatched. The CDR3 spans 15 residues. CDR3 in amino acids: CASSLGGTGGSPLHF. CDR3 DNA: TGCGCCAGCAGCTTGGGAGGGACAGGGGGATCACCCCTCCACTTT.

The chain recombines TRBV20-1 with TRBJ2-7; no clear D gene. The CDR3 runs 14 residues. V lost 0 bases, J lost 4 bases, and 13 bases lay in between. The germline V gene has CDR1 DFQATT and CDR2 SNEGSKA (reference sequence). CDR3 loop: CSARDFKEGYEQYF. CDR3 coding DNA: TGCAGTGCTAGAGACTTCAAGGAAGGGTACGAGCAGTACTTC.

This clonotype was detected a few times. The V and J genes are TRBV20-1 and TRBJ2-7, with D hard to call. CDR3 length: 11 amino acids. V shed 6 bases and J shed 5 bases, with 11 bases lying between them. Per germline, CDR1 DFQATT and CDR2 SNEGSKA (reference sequence). Here the CDR3 reads CSAALYDEQYF. The CDR3 region has the DNA TGCAGTGCCGCCCTTTATGACGAGCAGTACTTC.

This clonotype was recorded a few times. The chain couples TRBV19 to TRBJ1-2; D unresolved. This CDR3 comprises 11 residues. V lost 1 base and J lost 5, with 2 bases in between. CDR1 is LNHDA, CDR2 SQIVND, per germline (reference sequence). For the CDR3, the DNA is TGTGCCAGTAGTATAGCTTATGGCTACACCTTC. Amino acid sequence: CASSIAYGYTF.

The sample holds many counts of this clonotype. The rearrangement joins TRBV28 to TRBJ2-3; TRBD2 might be the D (6 bases). CDR1 is MDHEN and CDR2 is SYDVKM in the germline V gene. V was trimmed by 3 bases and J by 4 bases, leaving 8 bases between them. The length of the CDR3 is 13 residues. CDR3 in DNA: TGTGCCAGCAGTTTGGAGGGCCCAGATACGCAGTATTTT. Its translation: CASSLEGPDTQYF.

A few counts support this clonotype. This chain links TRBV4-1 with TRBJ2-2; D gene unclear. Trimming took off 3 bases at V and 5 bases at J, with 4 bases between the two ends. CDR3 length: 12 residues. In germline, CDR1 is MGHRA, CDR2 YSYEKL. CDR3: CASSHRTGELFF. The CDR3 DNA is TGCGCCAGCAGCCATCGTACCGGGGAGCTGTTTTTT.

The table lists this clonotype with a few counts. The chain employs TRBV30 and TRBJ2-7; TRBD2 matches 12 bases. CDR3 size: 14 residues. From germline, CDR1 is GTSNPN and CDR2 SVGIG (reference sequence). Trimming cost V 4 bases and J 6 bases; bases outside gene matches: 7. The chain's CDR3 is CAWTPGLAGREQYF. The CDR3 DNA follows: TGTGCCTGGACCCCCGGACTAGCGGGACGCGAGCAGTACTTC.

This clonotype was observed many times. V usage is TRBV3-1 and J usage is TRBJ1-1; D might be TRBD1 (5 bases). The germline V gene encodes CDR1 LGHDT and CDR2 YNNKEL (reference sequence). This CDR3 is built from 15 residues. V was trimmed by 0 bases and J by 3 bases, leaving 11 bases between them. This CDR3 reads CASSQDPGSDTEAFF. CDR3 nucleotide sequence: TGTGCCAGCAGCCAAGACCCAGGGTCGGACACTGAAGCTTTCTTT.

This clonotype showed up just a few times. The gene calls are TRBV20-1 and TRBJ1-5; a weak D match, TRBD1 (5 bases). Germline CDR1 is DFQATT and CDR2 is SNEGSKA (reference sequence). The CDR3 covers 14 residues. Trimming shortened V by 3 bases and J by 4 bases, and 13 bases separated the two germline ends. For the CDR3, the DNA is TGCAGTGCTAGGAAATCGGCAGGGAATCAGCCCCAGCATTTT. Translation: CSARKSAGNQPQHF.

The gene calls are TRBV5-6 and TRBJ1-5; D uncertain. Trimming left V 1 base short and J 7 bases short, with 12 bases between. The germline CDR1 and CDR2 sequences are SGHDT and YYEEEE. This CDR3 spans 14 amino acids. The CDR3 region is CASSLPGVGQPQHF. As DNA, the CDR3 is TGTGCCAGCAGCTTGCCGGGCGTGGGACAGCCCCAGCATTTT.

The sample holds a few counts of this clonotype. V usage is TRBV6-4 and J usage is TRBJ1-6; a weak D match, TRBD1 (6 bases). The CDR3 length is 15 residues. Trimming cost V 6 bases and J 5 bases, with 14 bases left between them. The germline gives CDR1 MRHNA, CDR2 SNTAGT. Here the CDR3 reads CASRKQGGDNSPLHF. Written as DNA, the CDR3 is TGTGCCAGCAGGAAACAGGGTGGGGATAATTCACCCCTCCACTTT.